Given below is one TCR beta chain in context. The data originate from a study of tumor-infiltrating lymphocytes in primary liver carcinoma. Researchers drew blood RNA from unsorted whole blood and extracted germline DNA as well. Total RNA amounting to 500 ng was the source from which TCR beta cDNA was made with a constant-region primer. ARM-PCR, slightly modified, supplied the TCR beta libraries through three nested multiplex PCR rounds. TCRdb recomputed calls from the multiplex PCR reads with MiXCR, one row per CDR3 protein. The repertoire includes about 210,000 distinct CDR3 sequences, about 65% of them detected once, and approximately 6.5% sits in the top ten. This sequence originates from a woman aged 60-75 years with primary liver carcinoma and hepatitis B virus infection. Sequenced input: peripheral blood.

The CDR3 loop is CASSPGTAPNTEAFF. The DNA of the CDR3 is TGCGCCAGCAGCCCGGGGACAGCTCCCAACACTGAAGCTTTCTTT. V usage is TRBV5-1 and J usage is TRBJ1-1, with 7 bases aligning to TRBD1. The CDR3 length is 15 residues. Germline CDR1 is SGHRS and CDR2 is YFSETQ. V lost 4 bases, J lost 2 bases, and 8 bases stayed unmatched.